A selection of T cell receptor beta chains follows, all from one sample in a study of blood T cell repertoires in COVID-19. Sequencing was performed with immunoSEQ multiplex PCR; in TCRdb, only in-frame clones are kept and a portion is missing. The sample holds about 200,000 clones, approximately 90% seen once. Sequenced: PBMCs or T cells enriched from blood (not recorded which). The receptors were sampled from a young man who had recovered from COVID-19. CDR3s leave out the opening cysteine and the closing phenylalanine or tryptophan. Clone sizes are given selectively: once, few, many, or a class where the clone is expanded.

size,V,J,CDR3
once,TRBV5-1,TRBJ2-1,ASSLTLSNEQF
.,TRBV6-2/TRBV6-3,TRBJ1-5,ASSYLPGRSNQPQH
.,TRBV6-5,TRBJ1-2,ASTRGGGYT
.,TRBV4-3,TRBJ2-1,ASSQERGAGGFEQF
.,TRBV6-2/TRBV6-3,TRBJ2-7,ASSSLAGPYEQY
.,TRBV7-8,TRBJ2-7,ASSLAGSPFSYEQY
.,TRBV2,TRBJ1-4,ASSGTGATNEKLF
.,TRBV5-4,TRBJ1-5,ASSSTATPNQPQH
once,TRBV12-5,TRBJ2-5,ASGLAGGTQY
.,TRBV9,TRBJ1-3,ASSTTSGNTIY
.,TRBV7-9,TRBJ2-7,ASSQTGNSDEQY
.,TRBV5-4,TRBJ2-7,ASSSPGQLYEQY
.,TRBV9,TRBJ2-7,ASSIGSGSDEQY
once,TRBV12-5,TRBJ2-3,ASGEGLPTDTQY
.,TRBV3-1/TRBV3-2,TRBJ2-7,ASSQSLAGAEQY
.,TRBV21-1,TRBJ2-2,ASTTGQENTGELF
.,TRBV14,TRBJ2-2,ASSAHHLGGLTGELF
.,TRBV19,TRBJ2-1,ASSTGQGAFNEQF
.,TRBV12-3/TRBV12-4,TRBJ2-5,ASSDSGLETQY
.,TRBV14,TRBJ1-2,ASSQLEGYGYT
.,TRBV11-2,TRBJ2-2,ASSWGRSTGELF
few,TRBV5-4,TRBJ2-1,ASSDSWNEQF
.,TRBV30,TRBJ1-4,AWSAGGGEKLF
.,TRBV4-3,TRBJ2-2,ASSQVGGWYTGELF
.,TRBV7-2,TRBJ1-2,ASSSDGQGSGRDGYT
.,TRBV6-6,TRBJ2-3,ASSRTGTSGVTGVDTQY
.,TRBV7-8,TRBJ1-1,ASSLSVLGTEAF
.,TRBV7-8,TRBJ1-4,ASSPGRRWTNEKLF
.,TRBV7-9,TRBJ2-3,ASSLPAGTDTQY
.,TRBV10-3,TRBJ2-4,AISELKPGTGGNIQY
.,TRBV6-5,TRBJ2-2,ASSSRDRGTGELF
once,TRBV7-6,TRBJ2-7,ASSLVRDTTYEQY
.,TRBV4-1,TRBJ1-4,ASSPELREKLF
.,TRBV12-3/TRBV12-4,TRBJ1-6,ASSLQRISPLH
once,TRBV24-1,TRBJ1-2,ATSIRDLNYGYT
.,TRBV6-1,TRBJ1-3,ASSENNSGNTIY
.,TRBV30,TRBJ2-2,AWKGPTLNTGELF